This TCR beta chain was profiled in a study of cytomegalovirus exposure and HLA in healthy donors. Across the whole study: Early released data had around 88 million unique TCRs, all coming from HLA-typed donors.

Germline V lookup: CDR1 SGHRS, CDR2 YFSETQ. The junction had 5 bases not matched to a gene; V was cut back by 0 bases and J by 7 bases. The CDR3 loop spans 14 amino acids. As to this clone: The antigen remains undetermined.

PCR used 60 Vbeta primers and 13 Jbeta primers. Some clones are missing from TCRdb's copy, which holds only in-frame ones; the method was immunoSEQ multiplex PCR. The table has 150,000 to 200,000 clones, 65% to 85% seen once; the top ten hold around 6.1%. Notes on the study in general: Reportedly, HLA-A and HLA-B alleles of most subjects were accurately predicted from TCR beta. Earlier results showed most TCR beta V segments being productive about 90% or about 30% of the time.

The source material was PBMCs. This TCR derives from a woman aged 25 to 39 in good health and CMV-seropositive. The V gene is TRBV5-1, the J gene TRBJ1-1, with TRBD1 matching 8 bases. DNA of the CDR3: TGCGCCAGCAGCTTGGCCGCCGGGACAGGTGAAGCTTTCTTT. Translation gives CASSLAAGTGEAFF.